Given below is one TCR beta chain in context. Its binding antigen is unknown. Nothing much larger sits one base from this clone, and base qualities are not available. The sample is drawn from a study of beta chain features in type 1 diabetes (dated by TCRdb to about 2018). Regarding the research as a whole: Mean age, gender distribution, total cell number and subset yield did not differ between patients and healthy donors. Regulatory and stem cell-like memory subsets were obtained from only 8 patients and roughly 8 healthy donors, while naive and central memory subsets were obtained from all 28 donors. A total of about 110,000,000 sorted cells were examined across all samples, and a strong correlation was observed between cell number per subset and RNA yield. The study compared TCRB repertoires of sorted circulating CD4+ T cell subsets between recently diagnosed type 1 diabetes patients and matched healthy donors.

The High Capacity cDNA Reverse Transcription Kit was used to reverse transcribe all of the isolated RNA, meaning that expressed TCRB transcripts were what got sequenced. Naive, central memory and regulatory T cell samples underwent deep immunoSEQ sequencing, averaging roughly 3.3 million total reads per sample. Sorted cells were lysed in RLT buffer, and RNA was extracted using DNase-treated RNeasy Micro or Mini kits according to cell number. Each cell subset was processed separately to prevent cross-contamination, with patient and healthy donor samples processed together. TCRB sequences were amplified from cDNA with the immunoSEQ multiplex PCR, producing 87-bp fragments spanning the CDR3 region. Amplicons were sequenced on the Illumina HiSeq platform. On the study's bioinformatics: Synthetic template baselines were used to correct PCR bias computationally, reads within Hamming distance 2 were collapsed together, and singletons that could not be merged were discarded. Reads were aligned against IMGT to assign V, D and J genes, CDR3 length and insertions or deletions at six rearrangement sites. Clonotype counts were normalized to sorted cell number within each subset before computing true diversity and Gini coefficients with the tcR R package. Repertoire sharing was quantified using the overlap coefficient calculated on TCRB nucleotide sequences. TCRdb stores this immuneACCESS table with in-frame sequences only. Part of the clones is absent; in the studies checked, under half of the shortfall reflects unresolved V genes, and no reason is known for the rest. V and J calls and clone size follow that table, whereas D and trimming were derived from the DNA. Recorded for this sample are more than 100,000 clones; approximately 30% of them occurred a single time. The ten largest make up 0.5% to 0.6% of the sample.

V has 0 bases trimmed and J has 4 bases trimmed; junction bases matching no gene number 2. Taken from the germline V gene (reference sequence), the CDR1 and CDR2 loops are SGHNT and YYREEE. The CDR3 has 14 amino acids, counting the end cysteine and phenylalanine. Just CDR3 DNA is preserved here, 42 bases in frame from base 1. Broad study findings and their caveats: Because the HLA sub-analyses included only small numbers of individuals, any influence of HLA type on TCRB rearrangement was left unresolved. Fewer insertions and more nucleotide deletions at VDJ recombination sites were observed in patients with type 1 diabetes, implying thymic rearrangement abnormalities. Naive, central memory and regulatory TCRB repertoires appeared to be more similar among patients than among healthy donors. Type 1 diabetes patients showed a moderate but significant shortening of TCRB CDR3 length in all four CD4+ subsets. Because cDNA rather than genomic DNA was sequenced, highly expressing activated cells could have been over-represented, although no difference in activation and CD3 levels was found between groups. Shorter templates might have been favored by PCR, but patient and control samples were amplified and corrected together, so both groups would have been affected equally by any skew.

Each donor gave one peripheral blood draw, averaging approximately 110 mL, which was collected into heparinised tubes. Using a panel that included CD45RO, CCR7, CD25, CD127, CD95 and CD27, naive, central memory, regulatory and stem cell-like memory CD4+ T cells were sorted on a BD FACSAria II. Every sorted population had a purity above 98%. Right away, PBMCs were isolated by Lymphoprep density gradient centrifugation and were stained directly, with no culture step. So that batch effects would be minimized, each experiment stained and sorted samples in pairs, pairing one healthy donor with one patient.

The sequence is built from TRBV5-4 and TRBJ2-3, with 7 bases aligning to TRBD2. Sequencing used central memory CD4+ T cells from blood. The receptor was isolated from a woman aged 18-29 years with type 1 diabetes. The bases are TGTGCCAGCAGCTTGGGTCTAGCGGCAGATACGCAGTATTTT. Its translation is CASSLGLAADTQYF.